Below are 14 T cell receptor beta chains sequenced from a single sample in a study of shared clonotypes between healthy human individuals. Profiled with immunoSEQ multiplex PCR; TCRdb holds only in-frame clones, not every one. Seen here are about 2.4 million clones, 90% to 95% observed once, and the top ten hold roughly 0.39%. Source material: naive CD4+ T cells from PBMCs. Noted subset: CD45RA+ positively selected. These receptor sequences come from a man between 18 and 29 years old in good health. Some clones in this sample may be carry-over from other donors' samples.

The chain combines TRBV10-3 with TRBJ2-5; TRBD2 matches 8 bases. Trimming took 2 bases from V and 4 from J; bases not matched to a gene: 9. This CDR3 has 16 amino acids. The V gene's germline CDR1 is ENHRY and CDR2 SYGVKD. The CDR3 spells CAISEIVAGLRETQYF. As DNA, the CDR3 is TGTGCCATCAGTGAGATAGTAGCGGGGTTAAGAGAGACCCAGTACTTC.

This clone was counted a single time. CDR3: CASSYLLWREGGEQYF. For the CDR3, the DNA is TGTGCCAGCAGTTACTTACTCTGGCGGGAGGGCGGCGAGCAGTACTTC. The gene calls are TRBV28 and TRBJ2-7; TRBD2 matches 9 bases. After removal of 4 bases from V and 6 bases from J, the junction contained 13 bases not matched to a gene. The CDR3 is 16 residues long. The germline gives CDR1 MDHEN, CDR2 SYDVKM.

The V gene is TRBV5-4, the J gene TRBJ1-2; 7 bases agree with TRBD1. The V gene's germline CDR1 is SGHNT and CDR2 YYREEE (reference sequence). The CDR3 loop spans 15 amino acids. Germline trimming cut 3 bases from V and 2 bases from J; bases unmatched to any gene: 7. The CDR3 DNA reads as TGTGCCAGCAGCTCCCGGACAGGCGAGAACTATGGCTACACCTTC. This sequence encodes CASSSRTGENYGYTF.

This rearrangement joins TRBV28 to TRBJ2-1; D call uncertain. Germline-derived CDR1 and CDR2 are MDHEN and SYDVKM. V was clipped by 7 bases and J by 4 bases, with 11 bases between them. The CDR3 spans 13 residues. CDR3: CASTLGLYNEQFF. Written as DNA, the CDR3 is TGTGCCAGCACCCTCGGCCTATACAATGAGCAGTTCTTC.

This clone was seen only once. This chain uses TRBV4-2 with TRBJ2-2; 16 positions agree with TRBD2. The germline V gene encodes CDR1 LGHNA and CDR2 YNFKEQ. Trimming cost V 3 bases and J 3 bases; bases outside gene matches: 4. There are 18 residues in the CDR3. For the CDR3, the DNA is TGTGCCAGCAGCCAGGGACTAGCGGGAGGGTGGGACACCGGGGAGCTGTTTTTT. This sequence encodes CASSQGLAGGWDTGELFF.

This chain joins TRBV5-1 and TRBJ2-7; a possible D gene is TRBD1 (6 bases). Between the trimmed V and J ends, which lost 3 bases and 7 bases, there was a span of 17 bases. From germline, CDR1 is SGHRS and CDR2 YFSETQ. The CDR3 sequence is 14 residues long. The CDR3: CASSSQGTLEEQYF. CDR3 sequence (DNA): TGCGCCAGCAGCTCTCAGGGGACCCTGGAGGAGCAGTACTTC.

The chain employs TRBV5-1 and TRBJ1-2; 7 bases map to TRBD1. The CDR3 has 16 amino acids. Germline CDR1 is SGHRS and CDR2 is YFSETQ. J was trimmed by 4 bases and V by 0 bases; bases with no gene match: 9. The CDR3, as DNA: TGCGCCAGCAGCTTGGGGGTCACAGGGGCCCTCTATGGCTACACCTTC. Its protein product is CASSLGVTGALYGYTF.

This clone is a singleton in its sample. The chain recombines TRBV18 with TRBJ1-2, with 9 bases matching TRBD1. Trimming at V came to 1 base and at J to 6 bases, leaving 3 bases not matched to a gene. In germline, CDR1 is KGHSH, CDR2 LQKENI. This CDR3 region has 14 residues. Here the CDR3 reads CASSPLTGGDGYTF. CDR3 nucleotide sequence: TGTGCCAGCTCACCACTCACAGGGGGCGATGGCTACACCTTC.

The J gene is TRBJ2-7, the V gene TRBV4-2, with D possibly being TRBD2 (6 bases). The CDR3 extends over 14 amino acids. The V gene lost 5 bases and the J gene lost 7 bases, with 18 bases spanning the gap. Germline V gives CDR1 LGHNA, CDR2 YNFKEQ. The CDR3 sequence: CASSTTGDLGEQYF. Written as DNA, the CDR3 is TGTGCCAGCAGCACTACGGGGGATTTGGGGGAGCAGTACTTC.

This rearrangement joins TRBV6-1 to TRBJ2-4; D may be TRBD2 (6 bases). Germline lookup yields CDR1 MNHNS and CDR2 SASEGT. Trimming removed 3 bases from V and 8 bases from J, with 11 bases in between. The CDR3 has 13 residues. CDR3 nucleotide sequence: TGTGCCAGCAGTGATAAGTGGGGGGACATTCAGTACTTC. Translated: CASSDKWGDIQYF.

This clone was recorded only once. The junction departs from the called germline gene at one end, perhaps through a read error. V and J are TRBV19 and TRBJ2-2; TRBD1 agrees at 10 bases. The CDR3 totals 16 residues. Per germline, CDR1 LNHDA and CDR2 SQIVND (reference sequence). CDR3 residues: CASSLDRGRITGELFF. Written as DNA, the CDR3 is TGTGCCAGTAGTTTAGACAGGGGGCGCATCACCGGGGAGCTGTTTTTT.

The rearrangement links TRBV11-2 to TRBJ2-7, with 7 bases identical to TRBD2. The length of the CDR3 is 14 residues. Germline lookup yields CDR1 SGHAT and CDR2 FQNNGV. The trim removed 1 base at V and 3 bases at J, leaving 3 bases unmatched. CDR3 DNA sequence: TGTGCCAGCAGCTTAGCGGCTAGCGGCTACGAGCAGTACTTC. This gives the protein CASSLAASGYEQYF.

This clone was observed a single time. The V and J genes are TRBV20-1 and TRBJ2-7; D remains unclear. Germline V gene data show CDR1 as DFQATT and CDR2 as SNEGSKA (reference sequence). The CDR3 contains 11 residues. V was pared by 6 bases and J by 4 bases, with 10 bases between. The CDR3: CSAPRQYEQYF. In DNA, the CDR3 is TGCAGTGCCCCGAGGCAATACGAGCAGTACTTC.

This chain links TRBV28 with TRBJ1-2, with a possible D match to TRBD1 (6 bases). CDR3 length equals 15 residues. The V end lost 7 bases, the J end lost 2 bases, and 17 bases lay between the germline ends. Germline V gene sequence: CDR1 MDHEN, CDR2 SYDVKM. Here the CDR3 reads CASTPRGRENYGYTF. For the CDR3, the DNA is TGTGCCAGCACCCCCAGGGGCAGGGAAAACTATGGCTACACCTTC.